This T cell receptor beta chain is from a study of blood T cell repertoires in COVID-19. On the study more broadly: Acute and convalescent COVID-19 samples came from the United States, Italy and Spain.

Authors' methods: Estimated nucleated cell counts came from reference gene primer amplification. Sequenced by immunoSEQ multiplex PCR; TCRdb stores in-frame clones only, minus some. Clone size and the V and J calls come from that table; the DNA yielded D and trimming. The repertoire consists of some 150,000 clones, with about nine tenths occurring once and the leading ten covering under 0.85%. Unmatched junction bases numbered 4, after V lost 0 bases and J lost 1 base. The germline V gene encodes CDR1 SGHRS and CDR2 YFSETQ. CDR3 length equals 16 residues. This clone was picked up one time. Recovery meant two consecutive negative NP/OP PCR tests, professional clearance, or resolved symptoms.

This TCR came from a woman aged 18-29 years who had recovered from COVID-19. The rearrangement joins TRBV5-1 to TRBJ2-5; 9 bases agree with TRBD2. Material: PBMCs or T cells enriched from blood (not recorded which). The CDR3 DNA is TGCGCCAGCAGCTTGGATCTAGCGGGGTCCCAAGAGACCCAGTACTTC. Its protein product is CASSLDLAGSQETQYF.